A selection of T cell receptor beta chains follows, all from one sample in a study of response to subunit inactivated influenza vaccine. TCRdb reprocessed the RT-PCR reads with MiXCR, giving one entry per CDR3 protein. The sample shows 500,000 or so distinct CDR3 sequences, 16% of them seen only once. The sequenced sample was CD4+ T cells sorted from PBMCs, obtained less than 30 months after vaccination. These receptors came from a man aged 50 to 69 who received an inactivated influenza vaccine. CDR3s include the opening cysteine and the closing phenylalanine or tryptophan. The D gene is left open where the match is weak. Rows give clone size only sometimes, using once, few, many, or a class for an expanded clone.

>TRBD1|TRBJ2-5|TRBV4-3|many
CASSTGPQETQYF
TGCGCCAGCTCGACAGGGCCACAAGAGACCCAGTACTTC
>TRBD1|TRBJ1-1|TRBV20-1|.
CSAREGGTGGTEAFF
TGCAGTGCTAGAGAAGGTGGGACAGGGGGCACTGAAGCTTTCTTT
>.|TRBJ2-1|TRBV12-3/TRBV12-4|.
CASSLGVTYEQFF
TGTGCCAGCAGTTTAGGGGTTACCTACGAGCAGTTCTTC
>.|TRBJ1-1|TRBV6-1|few
CASGTTPMGTEAFF
TGTGCCAGCGGGACGACCCCAATGGGCACTGAAGCTTTCTTT
>.|TRBJ2-5|TRBV12-3/TRBV12-4|.
CASSWASFETQYF
TGTGCCAGCAGCTGGGCCTCGTTTGAGACCCAGTACTTC
>.|TRBJ2-1|TRBV5-1|.
CGTKHGGDYGNEQFF
TGCGGTACAAAACACGGAGGGGATTACGGGAATGAGCAGTTCTTC
>.|TRBJ2-4|TRBV27|few
CASSLSGRKVQYF
TGTGCCAGCAGTTTATCGGGCCGGAAGGTTCAGTACTTC
>TRBD2|TRBJ2-2|TRBV20-1|.
CSAPRLAGNTGELFF
TGCAGTGCTCCCCGACTAGCGGGGAACACCGGGGAGCTGTTTTTT
>.|TRBJ2-5|TRBV14|.
CASSLGGTYQETQYF
TGTGCCAGCAGCCTTGGCGGGACGTACCAAGAGACCCAGTACTTC
>.|TRBJ1-6|TRBV10-3|.
CAISESTAWQNNSPLHF
TGTGCCATCAGTGAGTCGACTGCGTGGCAGAATAATTCACCCCTCCACTTT
>TRBD2|TRBJ2-1|TRBV11-3|few
CASSLYSGLANNEQFF
TGTGCCAGCAGCTTATATTCCGGACTAGCAAACAATGAGCAGTTCTTC
>TRBD2|TRBJ2-5|TRBV20-1|.
CSARDEQGLGTQYF
TGCAGTGCTAGAGATGAACAGGGACTAGGGACCCAGTACTTC
>TRBD1|TRBJ2-1|TRBV10-3|.
CAISGTGSGNEQFF
TGTGCCATCAGTGGGACAGGGTCAGGCAATGAGCAGTTCTTC
>TRBD1|TRBJ2-2|TRBV7-7|many
CASSLGQGANTGELFF
TGTGCCAGCAGCTTGGGACAGGGGGCGAACACCGGGGAGCTGTTTTTT
>TRBD2|TRBJ2-7|TRBV20-1|.
CSAGGGSTYEQYF
TGCAGTGCCGGGGGGGGATCGACGTACGAGCAGTACTTC
>.|TRBJ2-7|TRBV28|many
CASSYRVWEQYF
TGTGCCAGCAGTTACAGGGTTTGGGAGCAGTACTTC
>.|TRBJ2-1|TRBV20-1|.
CSARDSVGRSYNEQFF
TGCAGTGCTAGAGATTCAGTGGGAAGATCCTACAATGAGCAGTTCTTC
>TRBD2|TRBJ2-3|TRBV28|many
CASSPGAGGNTDTQYF
TGTGCCAGCAGCCCGGGAGCGGGAGGAAACACAGATACGCAGTATTTT
>.|TRBJ2-3|TRBV6-1|.
CASQGQGGPTDTQYF
TGTGCCAGCCAAGGTCAGGGAGGACCCACAGATACGCAGTATTTT
>TRBD1|TRBJ2-3|TRBV12-3/TRBV12-4|.
CASSRDRGPIDTQYF
TGTGCCAGCAGTCGGGACAGGGGGCCGATAGATACGCAGTATTTT
>TRBD2|TRBJ2-7|TRBV5-1|few
CASSLTLAGAEQYF
TGCGCCAGCAGCTTAACCCTAGCGGGAGCCGAGCAGTACTTC
>TRBD1|TRBJ1-1|TRBV6-2/TRBV6-3|few
CASSPHRDRVTEAFF
TGTGCCAGCAGTCCCCACCGGGACAGGGTTACTGAAGCTTTCTTT
>TRBD2|TRBJ2-2|TRBV5-1|many
CASSETSRGGGELFF
TGCGCCAGCAGCGAGACTAGCCGGGGAGGCGGGGAGCTGTTTTTT
>.|TRBJ2-7|TRBV7-8|.
CASGRGRYEQYF
TGTGCCAGCGGCCGGGGCCGATACGAGCAGTACTTC
>TRBD1|TRBJ1-3|TRBV10-3|few
CAISLTGSGNTIYF
TGTGCCATCAGCCTGACAGGGTCTGGAAACACCATATATTTT
>TRBD2|TRBJ2-7|TRBV11-1|few
CASSGRIRDRGLAGNEQYF
TGTGCCAGCAGCGGCCGTATCCGGGACAGGGGACTAGCGGGGAACGAGCAGTACTTC
>.|TRBJ1-5|TRBV24-1|few
CATSDNGAGAGNQPQHF
TGTGCCACCAGTGACAACGGGGCGGGGGCCGGCAATCAGCCCCAGCATTTT
>TRBD1|TRBJ1-5|TRBV7-2|.
CASSPRQGSQPQHF
TGTGCCAGCAGCCCAAGACAGGGCAGCCAGCCCCAGCATTTT
>.|TRBJ1-1|TRBV4-1|.
CASSQELGVRTTEAFF
TGCGCCAGCAGCCAAGAATTAGGGGTAAGGACTACTGAAGCTTTCTTT
>.|TRBJ2-3|TRBV4-1|few
CASSQETTWGTDTQYF
TGCGCCAGCAGCCAAGAAACTACCTGGGGCACAGATACGCAGTATTTT
>.|TRBJ1-2|TRBV12-3/TRBV12-4|.
CASSPLVNPVYGYTF
TGTGCCAGCAGCCCCCTCGTGAATCCGGTCTATGGCTACACCTTC
>.|TRBJ2-5|TRBV20-1|.
CSVVLFLAQETQYF
TGCAGTGTAGTTTTGTTCCTAGCTCAAGAGACCCAGTACTTC
>.|TRBJ2-1|TRBV28|few
CASSQPPVVHNEQFF
TGTGCCAGCAGCCAACCCCCAGTAGTCCACAATGAGCAGTTCTTC
>TRBD1|TRBJ2-5|TRBV10-3|few
CATRLRDSQETQYF
TGTGCCACACGCCTCCGGGACAGCCAAGAGACCCAGTACTTC
>.|TRBJ2-2|TRBV5-1|.
CASSWGTSAGELFF
TGCGCCAGCAGCTGGGGGACATCGGCCGGGGAGCTGTTTTTT
>.|TRBJ2-7|TRBV7-9|few
CASSFGGDGQYF
TGTGCCAGCAGCTTCGGCGGTGATGGGCAGTACTTC
>TRBD1|TRBJ1-2|TRBV4-3|few
CASSQGTGEIYGYTF
TGCGCCAGCAGCCAGGGGACAGGGGAGATCTATGGCTACACCTTC
>.|TRBJ1-2|TRBV28|.
CASSYARGDYGYTF
TGTGCCAGCAGTTATGCGAGAGGAGACTATGGCTACACCTTC
>TRBD1|TRBJ1-1|TRBV11-2|.
CASSPRTGATEAFF
TGTGCCAGCAGCCCCCGGACAGGGGCCACTGAAGCTTTCTTT
>TRBD1|TRBJ2-1|TRBV7-2|.
CASSPTGNYNEQFF
TGTGCCAGCAGCCCGACAGGGAACTACAATGAGCAGTTCTTC
>TRBD2|TRBJ2-2|TRBV3-1|.
CASSPGTSGTRGELFF
TGTGCCAGCAGCCCAGGGACTAGCGGGACGCGGGGGGAGCTGTTTTTT
>.|TRBJ2-1|TRBV5-5|.
CASSYGPGISYNEQFF
TGTGCCAGCAGCTACGGACCTGGGATCTCCTACAATGAGCAGTTCTTC
>TRBD1|TRBJ2-7|TRBV6-2/TRBV6-3|few
CASSLGRVGDRIYEQYF
TGTGCCAGCAGTTTGGGAAGAGTAGGGGACAGGATCTACGAGCAGTACTTC
>.|TRBJ1-1|TRBV12-3/TRBV12-4|few
CASSPHSTEAFF
TGTGCCAGCAGTCCTCATTCGACTGAAGCTTTCTTT
>TRBD1|TRBJ2-7|TRBV3-1|.
CASSQVGTGDSYEQYF
TGTGCCAGCAGCCAAGTAGGGACAGGTGACTCCTACGAGCAGTACTTC
>.|TRBJ2-2|TRBV27|.
CASSPYLGGTGELFF
TGTGCCAGCAGTCCCTACCTTGGCGGCACCGGGGAGCTGTTTTTT
>TRBD1|TRBJ1-1|TRBV6-2/TRBV6-3|few
CASRAHQGEGTEAFF
TGTGCCAGCCGCGCGCACCAGGGGGAGGGCACTGAAGCTTTCTTT
>TRBD1|TRBJ2-3|TRBV5-1|few
CASSIGTGIDTQYF
TGCGCCAGCAGCATAGGGACAGGAATAGATACGCAGTATTTT
>.|TRBJ2-1|TRBV29-1|many
CSVSQLYNEQFF
TGCAGCGTTTCACAGTTATACAATGAGCAGTTCTTC
>TRBD1|TRBJ2-2|TRBV6-6|.
CASSKTGTGELFF
TGTGCCAGCAGCAAGACAGGGACCGGGGAGCTGTTTTTT
>TRBD1|TRBJ2-3|TRBV20-1|many
CSARSPTGGLQYF
TGCAGTGCTAGGAGCCCCACAGGGGGGTTGCAGTATTTT
>TRBD1|TRBJ2-7|TRBV7-2|.
CASSLYRGFFEQYF
TGTGCCAGCAGCTTATACAGGGGTTTCTTCGAGCAGTACTTC
>.|TRBJ1-5|TRBV5-4|.
CASSLGGNIGQPQHF
TGTGCCAGCAGCTTGGGAGGTAATATTGGACAGCCCCAGCATTTT